One sample yielded the 8 T cell receptor beta chains listed below, sequenced in a study of STAT5B mutations in CD4+ large granular lymphocyte leukemia. This table comes from immunoSEQ multiplex PCR, and its TCRdb copy is limited to in-frame clones, with some not included. This table holds about 48,000 clones, approximately 70% found once. The sample comprised CD4+ T cells from blood buffy coats. The receptors originated from a human donor in good health.

The CDR3 protein is CASTRSGTSGKNEQFF. CDR3 bases: TGTGCCAGTACTCGATCCGGGACTAGCGGAAAAAATGAGCAGTTCTTC. The gene calls are TRBV19 and TRBJ2-1; 11 bases fit TRBD2. Germline V gene lookup returns CDR1 LNHDA and CDR2 SQIVND (reference sequence). The CDR3 spans 16 residues. The ends lost 7 bases at V and 7 bases at J; junction bases unmatched: 12. Using reference TRBV19 and TRBJ2-1 for the parts outside the CDR3, the full variable domain is DGGITQSPKYLFRKEGQNVTLSCEQNLNHDAMYWYRQDPGQGLRLIYYSQIVNDFQKGDIAEGYSVSREKKESFPLTVTSAQKNPTAFYLCASTRSGTSGKNEQFFGPGTRLTVL.

V usage is TRBV28 and J usage is TRBJ2-7, with D perhaps assigned TRBD1 or TRBD2 (5 bases each). The germline CDR1 and CDR2 sequences are MDHEN and SYDVKM. There are 14 residues in the CDR3. Deletions cut 6 bases from V and 2 bases from J, with 14 bases between. CDR3 residues: CASRTEGSAYEQYF. The CDR3, as DNA: TGTGCCAGCAGGACTGAGGGGTCAGCCTACGAGCAGTACTTC.

The chain combines TRBV27 with TRBJ2-7, with D tentatively TRBD1 (6 bases). The CDR3 extends over 13 amino acids. Trimming pared 6 bases from V and 0 bases from J, leaving 9 bases between. CDR1 and CDR2 (germline): MNHEY, SMNVEV (reference sequence). The CDR3, as DNA: TGTGCCAGCAGAAAGGACAGCTCCTACGAGCAGTACTTC. Its protein product is CASRKDSSYEQYF.

This clone was counted once. The chain is built from TRBV10-3 and TRBJ2-3; no clear D gene. From germline, CDR1 is ENHRY and CDR2 SYGVKD. Between the trimmed V and J ends, which lost 7 bases and 0 bases, there was a span of 8 bases. The CDR3 totals 13 residues. The CDR3 region has the DNA TGTGCCATCAACGAGGATAGCACAGATACGCAGTATTTT. This encodes CAINEDSTDTQYF.

This chain uses TRBV2 with TRBJ2-2, with 9 positions matching TRBD2. The CDR3 is 14 residues long. Germline-derived CDR1 and CDR2 are SNHLY and FYNNEI. V lost 3 bases and J lost 5; bases outside the gene matches: 1. This CDR3 is CASSERGGTGELFF. The CDR3 nucleotides are TGTGCCAGCAGTGAGCGGGGGGGTACCGGGGAGCTGTTTTTT.

The chain joins TRBV30 to TRBJ2-5; D possibly uses TRBD1 or TRBD2 (6 bases each). Per germline, CDR1 GTSNPN and CDR2 SVGIG (reference sequence). V was shortened by 0 bases and J by 2 bases, with 7 bases between the two germline ends. The CDR3 spans 13 residues. CDR3 nucleotides: TGTGCCTGGAGTGTAGGGGGGCAAGAGACCCAGTACTTC. Its translation: CAWSVGGQETQYF.

This clone has just one count. J is TRBJ2-5 and V is TRBV6-6; D might be TRBD2 (6 bases). The CDR3 is 15 residues long. V was pared by 2 bases and J by 2 bases, with 12 bases between. Germline loops: CDR1 MNHNY, CDR2 SVGAGI (reference sequence). The CDR3 region has the DNA TGTGCCAGCAGTTACGGGGGGACGGGGCAAGAGACCCAGTACTTC. It specifies CASSYGGTGQETQYF.

The gene calls are TRBV5-1 and TRBJ2-7; tentatively, D is TRBD1 (5 bases). The CDR3 is 13 residues long. The V gene lost 5 bases and the J gene lost 5 bases, with 14 bases spanning the gap. Germline V CDR1 and CDR2: SGHRS, YFSETQ. The CDR3 spells CASRQLDRDEQYF. The CDR3 DNA sequence: TGCGCCAGCAGGCAATTAGACAGAGACGAGCAGTACTTC.